This T cell receptor (beta chain) is from a study of cytotoxic CD8 clonotypes in ibrutinib-treated CLL. Germline lookup yields CDR1 LNHDA and CDR2 SQIVND (reference sequence). The V gene lost 3 bases and the J gene lost 0 bases, with 9 bases spanning the gap. CDR3 length: 14 amino acids. TCRdb keeps only in-frame clones here, not all; method: immunoSEQ multiplex PCR. The repertoire has 300,000 to 350,000 clones, about 77% of them found once; the top ten carry over 5%. Study conclusions and caveats: Rare overall, public clonotypes shrank or held steady under therapy. Elevated clonality accompanied ibrutinib response, with a return toward baseline values at progression. Pretreatment clonality was elevated relative to age-matched healthy donors and paralleled circulating CD8+ T-cell counts.

With respect to this clone: What it binds is not known.

This sequence was found in a human donor with chronic lymphocytic leukemia. The specimen comprised PBMCs, sampled before ibrutinib treatment. This chain uses TRBV19 with TRBJ2-7; no clear D gene. The CDR3 here is CASSIGSLSYEQYF. The CDR3 bases are TGTGCCAGTAGTATCGGCAGTCTCTCCTACGAGCAGTACTTC.